What follows is one T cell receptor beta chain and its context. This clonotype was counted ten times or more. No cognate antigen has been identified for it. Base qualities are missing; no much larger clone stands one base away. Lymph node samples were obtained from the axillary draining lymph nodes of breast cancer patients. The data originate from a study of breast tumors, draining lymph nodes, adjacent tissues (dated by TCRdb to about 2016). Study-wide context: Breast cancer patients provided tumor, adjacent nontumor tissue and axillary lymph nodes, and the study compared the TCR beta repertoires across these three sources. In human breast cancer, the study set out to evaluate how tumor, surrounding tissue and draining lymph node repertoires relate to one another and whether T cells may move between these sites. What the authors observed across the whole study: A scenario in which most tumor T cells derive from the lymph node and then expand within tumor tissue was judged to be consistent with the data. The similarity between tumor and nontumor tissue repertoires was significantly greater in luminal-like breast cancer than in basal-like breast cancer. Tumors showed preferential V and J gene usage, and their T-cell repertoire diversity fell below that of lymph nodes yet above that of nontumor tissue. The conclusion that tumor T cells originate in lymph nodes was presented as consistent with a hypothesis rather than as directly demonstrated.

The listed sequencing device is Illumina HiSeq 2000. TCR beta chain libraries were generated through multiplex PCR amplification. The amplified TCR beta chain products were analyzed by high-throughput sequencing. The public reads were run again by TCRdb, first through fastp at Q25 and then through MiXCR, and only productive beta chains were kept. Rows with one shared CDR3 protein collapse into an entry with the most common genes and DNA. This sample is represented by 150,000 to 200,000 distinct CDR3 sequences; 30% to 35% of them were singletons. Together, the top ten hold about 3.9% of the sample. The CDR3 goes from the cysteine to the phenylalanine over 13 residues. Left in the record is the CDR3 DNA by itself, 39 bases read in frame from the first base. CDR1 and CDR2, per the germline V gene, are SGHTS and YDEGEE. The germline V and J ends show losses of 1 base and 6 bases respectively, and no gene match explains 4 bases of the junction.

The rearranged segments are TRBV5-8 and TRBJ2-7; 7 central nucleotides agree with TRBD1. Material: axillary lymph node tissue. The sequence was collected from a female donor with breast cancer. Some clones in this sample may be carry-over from other donors' samples. The CDR3 protein is CASSLSGTAEQYF. The nucleotides read TGTGCCAGCAGCTTGTCGGGGACAGCCGAGCAGTACTTC.